The subject of this entry is one TCR beta chain. This clonotype was found a few times. Its antigen is unknown. Base qualities are missing; no much larger clone stands one base away. Ficoll-Paque density gradient centrifugation was the method used to isolate PBMCs. This sample is part of a study of T-cell memory formation after mild COVID-19 (dated by TCRdb to about 2021). Describing the broader study: TCR sequence clusters from the two donors were found to be largely donor specific. Longitudinal TCRalpha and TCRbeta repertoire sequencing tracked T-cell clones expanding and contracting after mild COVID-19 in a couple of donors. The cohort was made up of two young adult volunteers, one female and one male, who were previously healthy.

TCRdb records Illumina NovaSeq 6000 as the sequencer. cDNA libraries for TCRalpha and TCRbeta were prepared by 5'RACE using constant-segment primers, with sample barcodes and unique molecular identifiers added. RNA was extracted from every sample with Trizol reagent. Amplification of the libraries took two PCR steps, and the second step added a second sample barcode plus Illumina TruSeq adapters. The libraries were sequenced on an Illumina NovaSeq using 2 x 150 bp paired-end reads. Per the source publication's procedure: Reads were demultiplexed and collapsed into UMI-guided consensus sequences with migec v1.2.7. With mixcr v2.1.11, UMI consensuses were aligned to TRA and TRB V and J templates and assembled into clonotypes. Clonotypes were classified as expanded or contracted when called significant by both edgeR and NoisET, with noise models trained on biological replicates. For edgeR calls, the thresholds were a false discovery rate-adjusted p below 0.01 and a log2 fold-change of 1. PCA with hierarchical clustering of max-normalized trajectories of the 1000 most abundant clonotypes was used as exploratory dynamics analysis. Separately sequenced CD4+ and CD8+ repertoires were used to assign the CD4 or CD8 phenotype of responding clones. The public reads were run again by TCRdb, first through fastp at Q25 and then through MiXCR, and only productive beta chains were kept. A single entry per CDR3 protein holds the most common genes and DNA from its merged rows. The V and J calls shown here were made by TCRdb, not taken from the authors' results. The sample profile shows about 350,000 distinct CDR3 sequences; 12% to 15% of them were found once. The ten largest clones take up around a fifth of the sample.

Broad study findings and their caveats: Contracting CD4+ clones were located mainly in the CM and EM memory subsets, whereas CD8+ clones were found to be enriched in EMRA. The detection of some responding clones in pre-infection memory suggests that pre-existing cross-reactive memory T cells joined the SARS-CoV-2 response. Whether the second-wave clones peaking on day 37 were SARS-CoV-2 specific was not confirmed. The study included only a couple of mild cases, and larger cohorts that include severe cases with pre-infection samples were judged to be necessary. Clones that contracted from day 15 to 85 showed balanced CD4/CD8 phenotypes, whereas a second wave of clones that expanded from day 15 to 37 leaned towards CD4+.

The CDR3 goes from the cysteine to the phenylalanine over 14 residues. The only DNA kept is the CDR3, 42 bases in frame from the first base. This TCR was recovered from a man aged 18 to 30 who had mild COVID-19 (a few samples of this study predate the infection). The sample titles of this study are shuffled in the database, so cell type and time point are left out; the donor was told from shared clones. Specimen: PBMCs or a T cell subset sorted from them (not recorded which). The rearranged segments are TRBV12-1 and TRBJ2-1; the table's D gene call, TRBD2, was not cross checked with the DNA. TRBV12-1 is an annotated pseudogene. CDR3 protein: CASRRDLANNEQFF. In nucleotide form, the sequence is TGTGCCAGCCGGCGGGACTTAGCCAACAATGAGCAGTTCTTC.